Below are 27 T cell receptor beta chains sequenced from a single sample in a study of blood T cells in healthy people across ages. Together with a sample-barcoded 5' primer, a J-beta primer mix was included in a second PCR lasting about 7 to 12 cycles. TCRdb passed the 5' RACE reads through MiXCR, listing each CDR3 protein once. Of roughly 1.5 million distinct CDR3 sequences listed, about 42% were seen once; the top ten hold around 4%. Sequencing was carried out using blood. These receptors were collected from a woman younger than 35 in good health.

The chain has TRBV20-1 and TRBJ2-1, with 9 nucleotides matching TRBD2. Germline CDR1 reads DFQATT; CDR2 reads SNEGSKA (reference sequence). This CDR3 region has 18 residues. Trimming removed 3 bases from V and 3 bases from J; junction bases left unmatched: 15. CDR3 sequence: CSARYLAGRPAFYNEQFF. CDR3 nucleotides: TGCAGTGCTAGGTATCTAGCGGGACGGCCCGCCTTCTACAATGAGCAGTTCTTC.

Points on this clonotype: At one end, the junction sequence differs from germline, possibly due to a read error. J is TRBJ2-5 and V is TRBV12-3 or TRBV12-4; D possibly matches TRBD1 or TRBD2 (5 bases each). The CDR3 has 12 amino acids. The CDR3 loop reads CAGSGGHIEQYF. In DNA form, the CDR3 reads TGTGCCGGCAGTGGGGGTCATATTGAGCAGTACTTC.

J is TRBJ2-3 and V is TRBV7-2, with 8 bases matching TRBD1. J lost 2 bases, V lost 6 bases, and 7 bases had no gene match. The CDR3 covers 15 residues. Germline V gene data show CDR1 as SGHTA and CDR2 as FQGNSA. The CDR3 spells CASRKDRGYTDTQYF. CDR3 sequence (DNA): TGTGCCAGCAGGAAAGACAGGGGCTACACAGATACGCAGTATTTT.

This clonotype has more than one count but fewer than ten. J is TRBJ2-3 and V is TRBV20-1; D may match TRBD1 or TRBD2 (5 bases each). This CDR3 is built from 15 residues. Per the germline V gene, CDR1 is DFQATT and CDR2 is SNEGSKA (reference sequence). The V end was cut by 0 bases, the J end by 4 bases, with 14 bases between. The CDR3 region is CSARDWGRGADTQYF. CDR3 bases: TGCAGTGCTAGAGATTGGGGGAGAGGTGCAGATACGCAGTATTTT.

This sequence joins TRBV5-1 and TRBJ2-1; D uncertain. Germline V CDR1 and CDR2: SGHRS, YFSETQ. V was cut by 3 bases and J by 7 bases, with 11 bases left in between. This CDR3 is 13 amino acids long. Here the CDR3 DNA reads TGCGCCAGCAGCTGGGAAATGAAGAATGAGCAGTTCTTC. Translation: CASSWEMKNEQFF.

CDR3 residues: CAWSPQRGNQPQHF. The CDR3, as DNA: TGTGCCTGGAGCCCCCAGAGGGGGAATCAGCCCCAGCATTTT. This sequence joins TRBV30 and TRBJ1-5, with D perhaps TRBD1 (6 bases). Germline CDR1 is GTSNPN and CDR2 is SVGIG (reference sequence). V lost 3 bases, J lost 4 bases, and 13 bases lay in between. CDR3 length: 14 residues. Full variable domain (rest looked up from reference TRBV30 and TRBJ1-5): SQTIHQWPATLVQPVGSPLSLECTVEGTSNPNLYWYRQAAGRGLQLLFYSVGIGQISSEVPQNLSASRPQDRQFILSSKKLLLSDSGFYLCAWSPQRGNQPQHFGDGTRLSIL.

Points on this clonotype: One end of the junction does not line up with germline, which may come from a read error. This chain connects TRBV18 to TRBJ2-1, with TRBD2 matching 10 bases. From germline, CDR1 is KGHSH and CDR2 LQKENI. The length of the CDR3 is 16 residues. CDR3 bases: TGTGCCAGCTCACCAGCTAGCGGGAGAGGAAACAATAAGCAGTTCTTC. This encodes CASSPASGRGNNKQFF. Full variable domain (remainder filled in from reference TRBV18 and TRBJ2-1): NAGVMQNPRHLVRRRGQEARLRCSPMKGHSHVYWYRQLPEEGLKFMVYLQKENIIDESGMPKERFSAEFPKEGPSILRIQQVVRGDSAAYFCASSPASGRGNNKQFFGPGTRLTVL.

This chain uses TRBV25-1 with TRBJ1-2; D is ambiguous. CDR1 and CDR2 from the germline V gene are MGHDK and SYGVNS. V was clipped by 1 base and J by 6 bases, with 6 bases between them. This CDR3 has 12 amino acids. CDR3 bases: TGTGCCAGCAGTGAATGGTCAGATGGCTACACCTTC. It translates to CASSEWSDGYTF.

This clonotype has just one count. The chain links TRBV7-8 to TRBJ1-2; 8 nucleotides agree with TRBD1. Losses at the gene ends were 5 bases for V and 9 bases for J; bases not matched to a gene: 14. CDR1 is SGHVS and CDR2 is FQNEAQ in the germline V gene. CDR3 length: 15 amino acids. The CDR3 is CASSPSGQGLIRYTF. In DNA, the CDR3 is TGTGCCAGCAGCCCAAGCGGACAGGGATTAATTCGCTACACCTTC.

This clonotype was seen just once. This chain joins TRBV2 and TRBJ2-5; D is undetermined. V dropped 4 bases and J dropped 2 bases, with 11 bases sitting between them. The CDR3 length is 14 residues. The germline V gene encodes CDR1 SNHLY and CDR2 FYNNEI. Here the CDR3 reads CASSGWGTQETQYF. CDR3 sequence (DNA): TGTGCCAGCAGTGGCTGGGGTACACAAGAGACCCAGTACTTC.

This clonotype was recorded many times. J is TRBJ1-2 and V is TRBV9; D not resolved. The CDR3 runs 13 residues. V dropped 2 bases and J dropped 1 base, with 6 bases sitting between them. Germline CDR1 SGDLS, CDR2 YYNGEE. The CDR3 region has the DNA TGTGCCAGCAGCGTCGGACGTAACTATGGCTACACCTTC. Protein product: CASSVGRNYGYTF. Together with reference TRBV9 and TRBJ1-2, the CDR3 gives the full variable domain: DSGVTQTPKHLITATGQRVTLRCSPRSGDLSVYWYQQSLDQGLQFLIQYYNGEERAKGNILERFSAQQFPDLHSELNLSSLELGDSALYFCASSVGRNYGYTFGSGTRLTVV.

The table lists this clonotype with a count of one. The V and J genes are TRBV6-6 and TRBJ1-4; 8 bases align to TRBD1. The CDR3 loop spans 16 amino acids. CDR1 MNHNY and CDR2 SVGAGI come from the germline V gene (reference sequence). The trim removed 5 bases at V and 4 bases at J, leaving 9 bases unmatched. The CDR3 region has the DNA TGTGCCAGCAGTCTTACGGACAGGGATCATAATGAAAAACTGTTTTTT. Translation gives CASSLTDRDHNEKLFF.

This clonotype was recorded at least ten times. The chain links TRBV4-2 to TRBJ1-2, with D unclear. The ends were cut back, 1 base at V and 5 bases at J, with 8 bases in the middle. CDR1 and CDR2 (germline): LGHNA, YNFKEQ. The CDR3 length is 13 residues. CDR3 DNA: TGTGCCAGCAGCCAAGTAGCAGAATATGGCTACACCTTC. Protein sequence: CASSQVAEYGYTF.

J is TRBJ2-1 and V is TRBV12-3 or TRBV12-4; D not certain. V was shortened by 1 base and J by 2 bases, with 12 bases between the two germline ends. The CDR3 is 16 residues long. In DNA form, the CDR3 reads TGTGCCAGCAGTTTAGTCGCCGGACGGGCCTACAATGAGCAGTTCTTC. Protein: CASSLVAGRAYNEQFF.

This clonotype was counted between two and nine times. The genes are TRBV9 and TRBJ1-2; 9 positions match TRBD1. Per germline, CDR1 SGDLS and CDR2 YYNGEE. The CDR3 is 12 amino acids. V gave up 4 bases and J gave up 12 bases; unmatched junction bases: 7. This CDR3 reads CASSIGTGRNTF. The CDR3 DNA reads TGTGCCAGCAGCATTGGGACAGGGAGGAACACCTTC.

This clonotype was picked up a small number of times. The chain couples TRBV29-1 to TRBJ2-7, with 11 bases lining up with TRBD1. This CDR3 contains 14 residues. Germline V gene sequence: CDR1 SQVTM, CDR2 ANQGSEA. V shed 3 bases and J 4 bases; nucleotides not matched to a gene: 5. The CDR3 bases are TGCAGCGTTGAGGCCGGGACAGGGGGATACGAGCAGTACTTC. Its translation is CSVEAGTGGYEQYF.

J is TRBJ1-1 and V is TRBV20-1, with no clear D. Per germline, CDR1 DFQATT and CDR2 SNEGSKA (reference sequence). Deletions cut 3 bases from V and 5 bases from J, with 10 bases between. The CDR3 length is 12 residues. The DNA for the CDR3 is TGCAGTGCTAGTTGGGGAGGTACTGAAGCTTTCTTT. Translating it yields CSASWGGTEAFF.

V and J are TRBV5-6 and TRBJ2-3; 8 bases are shared with TRBD2. From germline, CDR1 is SGHDT and CDR2 YYEEEE. Germline trimming cut 4 bases from V and 0 bases from J; bases unmatched to any gene: 10. There are 17 residues in the CDR3. The DNA of the CDR3 is TGTGCCAGCAGCCCCACCAAGCGGGGGACTAGCACAGATACGCAGTATTTT. It specifies CASSPTKRGTSTDTQYF.

The chain combines TRBV25-1 with TRBJ2-1; 9 bases match TRBD1. J gave up 2 bases and V 1 base, and 6 bases lay outside the gene matches. The CDR3 loop spans 17 amino acids. Germline-derived CDR1 and CDR2 are MGHDK and SYGVNS. CDR3 coding DNA: TGTGCCAGCAGTGAATTCCGGACAGGGGATCCCTACAATGAGCAGTTCTTC. Amino acid sequence: CASSEFRTGDPYNEQFF.

This chain connects TRBV5-1 to TRBJ1-2, with 9 bases matching TRBD1. V was pared by 2 bases and J by 3 bases, with 5 bases of the junction left unmatched. CDR3 length equals 15 residues. CDR1 and CDR2 (germline): SGHRS, YFSETQ. CDR3 protein: CASSFSGQGDYGYTF. In DNA form, the CDR3 reads TGCGCCAGCAGCTTCTCGGGACAGGGCGACTATGGCTACACCTTC.

This clonotype was counted at least ten times. The chain employs TRBV4-3 and TRBJ2-7; tentative D call: TRBD2 (6 bases). This CDR3 region has 13 residues. V shed 0 bases and J shed 9 bases, with 12 bases lying between them. CDR1 LGHNA and CDR2 YSLEER come from the germline V gene. The CDR3 region is CASSQDIWEAQYF. CDR3 DNA sequence: TGCGCCAGCAGCCAAGATATTTGGGAGGCGCAGTACTTC.

This clonotype was seen a handful of times. The V and J genes are TRBV7-2 and TRBJ1-2; D unclear. The germline V and J ends were trimmed by 4 bases and 4 bases, with 7 bases remaining between them. In germline, CDR1 is SGHTA, CDR2 FQGNSA. The CDR3 is made up of 12 amino acids. CDR3 residues: CASSSDAYGYTF. Here the CDR3 DNA reads TGTGCCAGCAGCTCGGACGCCTATGGCTACACCTTC.

The chain is built from TRBV29-1 and TRBJ2-6; TRBD1 matches at 7 bases. CDR3 length: 14 residues. The V segment lost 4 bases and the J segment 3 bases; nucleotides outside the gene matches: 3. Germline CDR1 and CDR2: SQVTM and ANQGSEA. The CDR3 spells CSVVRDSGANVLTF. The CDR3 DNA is TGCAGCGTTGTTAGGGACAGTGGGGCCAACGTCCTGACTTTC.

This chain connects TRBV29-1 to TRBJ2-5; a weak D match, TRBD2 (7 bases). The CDR3 contains 13 residues. Germline V gene data show CDR1 as SQVTM and CDR2 as ANQGSEA. The ends were cut back, 6 bases at V and 11 bases at J, with 22 bases in the middle. The CDR3 here is CSVGGRLTNEQYF. Written as DNA, the CDR3 is TGCAGCGTGGGGGGGCGTCTAACCAATGAGCAGTACTTC.

This clonotype has just a few counts. The V call is TRBV12-3 or TRBV12-4, the J call TRBJ1-6, with a weak D call TRBD1 (5 bases). V gave up 2 bases and J gave up 7 bases, with 12 bases separating them. This CDR3 comprises 15 residues. The chain's CDR3 is CASSLKVGVNSPLHF. The DNA for the CDR3 is TGTGCCAGCAGTTTAAAGGTAGGGGTGAATTCACCCCTCCACTTT.

A few counts support this clonotype. The chain joins TRBV21-1 to TRBJ2-1; whether TRBD2, the table's D call, matches the DNA was not checked. TRBV21-1 is assigned pseudogene status. This CDR3 region has 16 residues. The CDR3 sequence: CASPETTSGKYNEQFF. The DNA for the CDR3 is TGTGCCAGTCCCGAAACAACTAGCGGGAAATACAATGAGCAGTTCTTC.

Only a few counts were recorded for this clonotype. The gene calls are TRBV29-1 and TRBJ2-1, with D possibly being TRBD2 (5 bases). The CDR3 totals 14 residues. Germline lookup yields CDR1 SQVTM and CDR2 ANQGSEA. V lost 4 bases and J 10 bases, leaving 20 bases between the germline ends. In DNA form, the CDR3 reads TGCAGCGTTGGTCCTGCAGCGGCGGACGGGGAGCAGTTCTTC. Protein: CSVGPAAADGEQFF.